This T cell receptor (beta chain) was sequenced during a study of molecular identifiers for immune sequencing clone quantification. The V end lost 6 bases, the J end lost 5 bases, and 7 bases lay between the germline ends. Per the germline V gene, CDR1 is MDHEN and CDR2 is SYDVKM. The CDR3 spans 11 residues. Previously described methods and listed TCR primers were employed for the bulk TCR libraries. Using its own MiXCR run on the PCR reads, TCRdb lists one record per CDR3 protein. This repertoire shows about half a million distinct CDR3 sequences, around 23% found once; its top ten account for under 0.8%. This clonotype has ten or more counts. The antigen is not known. Findings and limits, study-wide: In a background of about a million naive cells, spiked Jurkat TCR RNA from one cell was reportedly detectable.

The naive CD8 libraries originated from between about 17,000 and 1,000,000 sorted cells and drew on 10%, 30% or 50% RNA. The sorting of naive CD8 T cells used the CD8+CD4-CCR7+CD45RA+ phenotype. The rearrangement joins TRBV28 to TRBJ1-1; D gene uncertain. Sequenced input: naive CD8+ T cells from blood, with Jurkat cell RNA spiked in. The subset was: FACS-sorted CD8+CD4-CCR7+CD45RA+ naive T cells. The sequence came from a human donor in good health. Some libraries in this study had Jurkat cell RNA spiked in. The CDR3 DNA reads as TGTGCCAGCAGCCCAAGTACTGAAGCTTTCTTT. Translation gives CASSPSTEAFF.